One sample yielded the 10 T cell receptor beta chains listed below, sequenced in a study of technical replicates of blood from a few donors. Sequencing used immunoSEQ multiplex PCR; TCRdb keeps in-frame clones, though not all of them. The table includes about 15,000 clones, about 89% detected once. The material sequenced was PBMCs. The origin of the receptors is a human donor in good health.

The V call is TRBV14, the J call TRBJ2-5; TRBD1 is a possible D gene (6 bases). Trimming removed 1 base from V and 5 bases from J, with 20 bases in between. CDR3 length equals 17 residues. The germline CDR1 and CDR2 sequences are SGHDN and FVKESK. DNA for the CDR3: TGTGCCAGCAGCCAAGGCCCGACACAGGGTATCGAGGAGACCCAGTACTTC. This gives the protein CASSQGPTQGIEETQYF.

As DNA, the CDR3 is TGCGCCAGCAGCTTGGTTGCGGGGGGTAACAATGAGCAGTTCTTC. It encodes CASSLVAGGNNEQFF. The V call is TRBV5-1, the J call TRBJ2-1, with 8 bases aligning to TRBD2. This CDR3 has 15 residues. V shed 0 bases and J 5 bases; nucleotides not matched to a gene: 4. Germline CDR1 SGHRS, CDR2 YFSETQ.

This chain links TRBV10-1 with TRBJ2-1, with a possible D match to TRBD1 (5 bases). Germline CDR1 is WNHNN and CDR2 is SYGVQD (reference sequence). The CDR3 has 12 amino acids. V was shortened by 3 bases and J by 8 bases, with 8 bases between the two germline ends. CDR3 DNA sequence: TGCGCCAGCAGTGAAAGGGGCTATGAGCAGTTCTTC. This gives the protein CASSERGYEQFF.

CDR3 in amino acids: CASRNPSQGINEQYF. The CDR3 bases are TGTGCCAGCAGAAATCCCTCCCAGGGGATCAACGAGCAGTACTTC. This sequence joins TRBV6-5 and TRBJ2-7, with D perhaps TRBD1 (6 bases). CDR3 size: 15 residues. The germline gives CDR1 MNHEY, CDR2 SVGAGI. V was clipped by 6 bases and J by 5 bases, with 20 bases between them.

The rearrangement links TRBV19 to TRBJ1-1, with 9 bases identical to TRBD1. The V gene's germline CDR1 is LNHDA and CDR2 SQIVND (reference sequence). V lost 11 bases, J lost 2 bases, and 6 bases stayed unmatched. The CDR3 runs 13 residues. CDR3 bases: TGTGCCGGCCGGGACAGGGAAAACACTGAAGCTTTCTTT. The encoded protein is CAGRDRENTEAFF.

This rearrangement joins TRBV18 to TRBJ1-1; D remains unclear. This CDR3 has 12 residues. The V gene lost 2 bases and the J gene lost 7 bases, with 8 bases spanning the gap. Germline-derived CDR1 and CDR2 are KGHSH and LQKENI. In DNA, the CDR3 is TGTGCCAGCTCACCATGGCCGGGTGAAGCTTTCTTT. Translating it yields CASSPWPGEAFF. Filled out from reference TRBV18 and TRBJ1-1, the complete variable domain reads NAGVMQNPRHLVRRRGQEARLRCSPMKGHSHVYWYRQLPEEGLKFMVYLQKENIIDESGMPKERFSAEFPKEGPSILRIQQVVRGDSAAYFCASSPWPGEAFFGQGTRLTVV.

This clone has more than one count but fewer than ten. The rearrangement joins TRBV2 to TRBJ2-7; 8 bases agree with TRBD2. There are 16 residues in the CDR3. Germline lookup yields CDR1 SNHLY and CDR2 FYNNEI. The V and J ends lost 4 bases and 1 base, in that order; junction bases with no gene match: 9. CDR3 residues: CASSAPISGTSYEQYF. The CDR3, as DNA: TGTGCCAGCAGTGCACCAATTAGCGGGACTTCCTACGAGCAGTACTTC. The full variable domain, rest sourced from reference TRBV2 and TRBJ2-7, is EPEVTQTPSHQVTQMGQEVILRCVPISNHLYFYWYRQILGQKVEFLVSFYNNEISEKSEIFDDQFSVERPDGSNFTLKIRSTKLEDSAMYFCASSAPISGTSYEQYFGPGTRLTVT.

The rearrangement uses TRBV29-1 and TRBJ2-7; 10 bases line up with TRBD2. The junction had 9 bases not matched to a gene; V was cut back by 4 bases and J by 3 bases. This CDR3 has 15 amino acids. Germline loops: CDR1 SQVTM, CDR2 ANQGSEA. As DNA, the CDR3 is TGCAGCGTTGGGGGGGCTAGCGGGAGTTTCTACGAGCAGTACTTC. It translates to CSVGGASGSFYEQYF.

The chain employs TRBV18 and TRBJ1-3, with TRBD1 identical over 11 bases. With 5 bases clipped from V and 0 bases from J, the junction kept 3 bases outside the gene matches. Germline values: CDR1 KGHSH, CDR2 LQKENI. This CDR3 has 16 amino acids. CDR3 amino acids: CASSTGTGGSGNTIYF. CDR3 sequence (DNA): TGTGCCAGCTCAACCGGGACAGGGGGCTCTGGAAACACCATATATTTT.

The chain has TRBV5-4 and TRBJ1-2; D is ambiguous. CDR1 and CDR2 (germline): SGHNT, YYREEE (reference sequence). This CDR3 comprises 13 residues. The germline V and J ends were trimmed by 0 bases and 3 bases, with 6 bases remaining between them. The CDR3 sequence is CASSLGTDYGYTF. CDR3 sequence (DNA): TGTGCCAGCAGCTTGGGCACGGACTATGGCTACACCTTC.